The rows below give T cell receptor beta chains drawn from one sample of a study of Graves' ophthalmopathy and Graves' hyperthyroidism. Each CDR3 protein gets one entry after TCRdb re-called the multiplex PCR reads with MiXCR. The sample shows roughly 410,000 distinct CDR3 sequences, 15% of them seen only once. Sequencing was carried out using peripheral blood. The receptors here all came from a woman aged 18-35 years with stable Graves' hyperthyroidism. The conserved cysteine and the conserved F or W are not part of the CDR3 here.

v_call | cdr3_length | cdr3_aa
TRBV9 | 13 | ASSVDFGGTGELF
TRBV12-3/TRBV12-4 | 13 | ASSKDRGITYEQY
TRBV5-1 | 12 | ASSPGTMGNIQY
TRBV6-1 | 15 | ASALFLNLQAGNTIY
TRBV6-5 | 15 | ASSYSMLGTATYEQY
TRBV12-3/TRBV12-4 | 11 | ASSLGLAGHQY
TRBV7-9 | 13 | ASSSSGQGSYEQY
TRBV20-1 | 11 | SARGRSDYEQY
TRBV12-3/TRBV12-4 | 11 | ASSQTGNGGYT
TRBV29-1 | 13 | SVHQTSGGAQTQY
TRBV20-1 | 11 | SARDFRQETQY
TRBV12-3/TRBV12-4 | 12 | ASRTGSLNTEAF
TRBV19 | 11 | ASTGSPRVEAF
TRBV29-1 | 13 | SVQQPGQGFYGYT
TRBV12-3/TRBV12-4 | 6 | GDYGYT
TRBV7-2 | 13 | ASSIYSGVPYEQY
TRBV6-2/TRBV6-3 | 14 | ASSSGLTSNTGELF
TRBV20-1 | 15 | SARDRRRVGFNQPQH
TRBV4-1 | 12 | ASSQDYPPQPQH
TRBV12-3/TRBV12-4 | 13 | ASSLGFDRVTEAF
TRBV7-8 | 13 | ASSLERQGGYEQY
TRBV11-3 | 12 | ASSLSPGNSPLH
TRBV6-1 | 12 | ASSELGHTYGYT
TRBV12-3/TRBV12-4 | 12 | ASSLRGMGTEAF
TRBV6-1 | 13 | ASSPTGTGGYEQY
TRBV6-2/TRBV6-3 | 10 | ASSYPIGPQH
TRBV5-1 | 12 | ASSLGTDNSPLH
TRBV6-5 | 11 | ASSYATVTEAF
TRBV12-3/TRBV12-4 | 13 | ASSLAGQGNQPQH
TRBV11-2 | 11 | ASSPRLGLEQY
TRBV6-1 | 13 | ASSEAPAGSYGYT
TRBV7-9 | 16 | ASSPTGGFSTSNSPLH
TRBV24-1 | 11 | ATSRDSDHGYT
TRBV24-1 | 14 | ATSDYGDRGQETQY
TRBV7-9 | 10 | ASSSSGGGQY
TRBV12-3/TRBV12-4 | 14 | ASSLSLGLSKTGYT
TRBV19 | 14 | ASSTVHSGNNSPLH
TRBV27 | 11 | ASGSQTNYGYT
TRBV24-1 | 11 | ATSQQGLTEAF
TRBV2 | 12 | ASSPVRISYEQY
TRBV15 | 11 | ATSRTDGNTIY
TRBV2 | 12 | ASSELTGHQPQH
TRBV7-9 | 11 | AVGIQGAYIQY
TRBV6-5 | 12 | ASTRQGGGTEAF
TRBV11-2 | 12 | ASSPRLTGNGYT
TRBV9 | 14 | ASSLRSDSANTEAF
TRBV9 | 13 | ASSGPESLPYGYT
TRBV7-2 | 9 | ASSFKGFQY
TRBV12-3/TRBV12-4 | 12 | ASVAGGPTGELF
TRBV9 | 13 | ASSVYAGGEDGYT
TRBV6-5 | 12 | ASSPHDRETEAF